This TCR beta chain is from a study of blood T cell repertoires in COVID-19. How the authors handled the data: Reference gene primers were amplified, and this amplification served to estimate nucleated cell counts. Profiled with immunoSEQ multiplex PCR; TCRdb holds only in-frame clones, not every one. That table is the source of V, J and clone size, and D and trimming were worked out from the DNA. The sample holds around 130,000 clones, about 83% seen once. V lost 0 bases and J lost 6, with 15 bases in between. Per the germline V gene, CDR1 is SGDLS and CDR2 is YYNGEE. CDR3 size: 16 residues. The chain employs TRBV9 and TRBJ1-4, with a possible D match to TRBD1 (5 bases). The sequence was collected from a middle-aged man with active or convalescent COVID-19. The sequenced sample was peripheral blood. The CDR3: CASSVAPTGSDEKLFF. CDR3 in DNA: TGTGCCAGCAGCGTAGCCCCTACAGGTTCGGATGAAAAACTGTTTTTT.